The clone carrying this T cell receptor (beta chain) came up a few times. Its antigen is unknown. This sample is drawn from a study of CD8 T cells in ankylosing spondylitis. Findings of the study overall: Previous work reported some of these motif variants in the synovial fluid and blood of reactive arthritis. Matched synovial fluid from ankylosing spondylitis patients was reported to be enriched for disease-linked clones. Characteristic, it appeared, of ankylosing spondylitis blood was a TCR beta motif of seven or eight highly homologous variants.

A single record per CDR3 protein comes from TCRdb applying MiXCR to the 5' RACE reads. The data show a few hundred thousand distinct CDR3 sequences, around 24% seen once. This CDR3 is 16 amino acids long. The germline CDR1 and CDR2 sequences are WSHSY and SAAADI. The J segment lost 6 bases and the V segment lost 5 bases, leaving 9 bases of the junction unmatched. The sequence derives from a male donor with ankylosing spondylitis. Input material: blood, either unsorted or a sorted T cell fraction (not recorded which). The J gene is TRBJ2-1, the V gene TRBV10-2, with 11 bases fitting TRBD1. As DNA, the CDR3 is TGCGCCAGCAGTCCAAGGACAGGGGGCAAAGGCAATGAGCAGTTCTTC. This sequence encodes CASSPRTGGKGNEQFF.